This TCR beta chain was found in a study of T-cell memory formation after mild COVID-19. TCRdb used MiXCR to reprocess the 5' RACE reads, holding one entry per CDR3 protein. The table lists roughly 350,000 distinct CDR3 sequences, roughly 15% of them singletons. This clonotype was detected only a few times. Sample: PBMCs or a T cell subset sorted from them (not recorded which). The sequence derives from a man aged 18-30 years who had mild COVID-19 (a few samples of this study predate the infection). Cell type and time point are not known.

CDR3 in amino acids: CASSLAEGPYEQYV. The CDR3 DNA is TGTGCCAGCAGCTTAGCGGAGGGGCCGTACGAGCAGTACGTC. The chain links TRBV7-8 to TRBJ2-7, with a weak D call TRBD2 (6 bases). CDR3 length: 14 residues. V was pared by 0 bases and J by 4 bases, with 10 bases between. Germline CDR1 is SGHVS and CDR2 is FQNEAQ.